Described below is a single T cell receptor beta chain sequence and its context. As yet, its antigen is unknown. The sample belongs to a study of T-cell reconstitution after alpha-beta-depleted transplantation in children. Study-wide results and limits: T-cell counts and diversity at one year post-transplant came mainly from newly produced T cells. Expanded graft clones, several hundred of them, were reportedly the source of alpha-beta T cells about two months after transplant. High day-60 TCRbeta diversity in some patients came from surviving recipient T cells and thymic progenitors.

Germline V gene sequence: CDR1 LNHDA, CDR2 SQIVND (reference sequence). V was trimmed by 1 base and J by 4 bases, leaving 7 bases between them. The CDR3 is 13 amino acids. Unique molecular identifiers were used in preparing the TCRbeta library. TCRdb reprocessed the PCR reads with MiXCR, giving one entry per CDR3 protein. The sample lists about 900,000 distinct CDR3 sequences, about 29% occurring once. This clonotype was obtained from a boy in the first two years of life who had a stem cell transplant for SCID, so the T cells may come from the graft donor. This chain links TRBV19 with TRBJ1-2; no clear D gene. The sequencing here drew on PBMCs, mostly from graft donor cells, taken 360 days after TCRalphabeta/CD19-depleted stem cell transplant. CDR3 bases: TGTGCCAGTAGTATAGGGGCCGGCTATGGCTACACCTTC. Translation: CASSIGAGYGYTF.